The clone carrying this T cell receptor beta chain was picked up one time. Its antigen is unidentified. The CDR3 is 12 amino acids. Germline V gene data show CDR1 as SGDLS and CDR2 as YYNGEE. V lost 4 bases and J lost 7, with 9 bases in between. Produced via immunoSEQ multiplex PCR; TCRdb's table is partial and in-frame only. The sample lists about 800,000 clones; 96% were seen once. Naive CD8 cells lacked CD45RO, underwent positive selection for CCR7 and left out terminally differentiated effector memory CD45RA+ cells. The source of the sample is a study of shared clonotypes between healthy human individuals. Findings and caveats of the study: Clonotypes shared by all four sorted-subset donors had higher generation probabilities than non-shared clonotypes. Only a few donors were included, so the genetic and exposure-history diversity represented was limited.

The gene calls are TRBV9 and TRBJ2-1; D is undetermined. The sequence came from a man under 40 in good health. Sequencing was performed on naive CD8+ T cells sorted from blood. The CDR3, as DNA: TGTGCCAGCAGCACGTCAGGTAATGAGCAGTTCTTC. Its protein is CASSTSGNEQFF.